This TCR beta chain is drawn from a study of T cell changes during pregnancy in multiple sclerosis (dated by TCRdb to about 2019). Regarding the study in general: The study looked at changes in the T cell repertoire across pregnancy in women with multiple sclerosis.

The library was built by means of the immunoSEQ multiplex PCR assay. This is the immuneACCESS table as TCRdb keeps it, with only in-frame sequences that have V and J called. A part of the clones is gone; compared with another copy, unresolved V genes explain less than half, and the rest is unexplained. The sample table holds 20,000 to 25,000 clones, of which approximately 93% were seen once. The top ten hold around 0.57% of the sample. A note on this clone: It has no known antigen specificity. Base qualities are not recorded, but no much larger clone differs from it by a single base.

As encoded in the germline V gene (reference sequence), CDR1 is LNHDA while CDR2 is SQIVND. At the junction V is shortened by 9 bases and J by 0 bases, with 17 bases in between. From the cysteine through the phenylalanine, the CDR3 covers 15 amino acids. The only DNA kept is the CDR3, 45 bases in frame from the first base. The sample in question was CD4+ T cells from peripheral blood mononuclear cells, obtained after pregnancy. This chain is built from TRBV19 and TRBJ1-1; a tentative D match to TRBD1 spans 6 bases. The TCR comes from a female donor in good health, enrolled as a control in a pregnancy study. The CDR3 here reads CASSRTQGLNTEAFF. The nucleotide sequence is TGTGCCAGCTCGAGAACCCAGGGGTTGAACACTGAAGCTTTCTTT.